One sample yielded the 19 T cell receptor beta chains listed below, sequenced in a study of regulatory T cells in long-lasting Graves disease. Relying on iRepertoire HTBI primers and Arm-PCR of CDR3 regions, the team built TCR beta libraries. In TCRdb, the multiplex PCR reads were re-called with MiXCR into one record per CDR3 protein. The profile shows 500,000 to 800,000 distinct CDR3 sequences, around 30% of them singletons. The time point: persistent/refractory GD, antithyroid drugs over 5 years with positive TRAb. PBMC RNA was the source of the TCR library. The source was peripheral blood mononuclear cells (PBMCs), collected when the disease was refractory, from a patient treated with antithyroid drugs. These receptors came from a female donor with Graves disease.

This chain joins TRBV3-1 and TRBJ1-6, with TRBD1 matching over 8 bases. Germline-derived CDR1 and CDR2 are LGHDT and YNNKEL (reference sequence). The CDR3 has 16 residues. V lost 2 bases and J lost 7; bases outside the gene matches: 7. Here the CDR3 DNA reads TGTGCCAGCAGCCAATTCAGGGGGCGGGGGAATTCACCCCTCCACTTT. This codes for CASSQFRGRGNSPLHF. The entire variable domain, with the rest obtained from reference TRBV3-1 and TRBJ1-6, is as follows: DTAVSQTPKYLVTQMGNDKSIKCEQNLGHDTMYWYKQDSKKFLKIMFSYNNKELIINETVPNRFSPKSPDKAHLNLHINSLELGDSAVYFCASSQFRGRGNSPLHFGNGTRLTVT.

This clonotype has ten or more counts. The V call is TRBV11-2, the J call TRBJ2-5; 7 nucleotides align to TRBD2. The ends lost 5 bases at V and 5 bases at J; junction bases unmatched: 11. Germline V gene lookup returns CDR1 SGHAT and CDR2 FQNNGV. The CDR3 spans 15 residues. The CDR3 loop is CASSPGTTADETQYF. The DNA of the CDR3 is TGTGCCAGCAGCCCAGGGACTACCGCGGATGAGACCCAGTACTTC.

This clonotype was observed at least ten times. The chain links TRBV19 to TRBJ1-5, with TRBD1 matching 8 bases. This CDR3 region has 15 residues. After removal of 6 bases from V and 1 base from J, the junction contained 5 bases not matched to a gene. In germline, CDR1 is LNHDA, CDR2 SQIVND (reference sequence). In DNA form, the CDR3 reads TGTGCCAGTAGGACCCAGGGGGCGAGCAATCAGCCCCAGCATTTT. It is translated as CASRTQGASNQPQHF.

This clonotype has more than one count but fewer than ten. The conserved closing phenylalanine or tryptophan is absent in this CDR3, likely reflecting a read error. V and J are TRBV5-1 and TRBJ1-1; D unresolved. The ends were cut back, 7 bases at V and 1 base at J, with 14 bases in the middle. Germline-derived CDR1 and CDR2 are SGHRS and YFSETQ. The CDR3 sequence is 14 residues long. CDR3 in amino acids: CASSPELGNTEAFL. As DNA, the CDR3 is TGCGCCAGCTCCCCGGAGCTTGGGAACACTGAAGCTTTCCTT.

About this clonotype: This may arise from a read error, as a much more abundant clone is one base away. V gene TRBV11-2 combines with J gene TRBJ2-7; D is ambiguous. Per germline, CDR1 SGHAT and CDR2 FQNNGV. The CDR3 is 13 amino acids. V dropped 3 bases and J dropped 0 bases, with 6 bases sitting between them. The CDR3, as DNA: TGTGCCAGCAGCTTTGACCACTCCTACGAGCAGTACTTC. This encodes CASSFDHSYEQYF.

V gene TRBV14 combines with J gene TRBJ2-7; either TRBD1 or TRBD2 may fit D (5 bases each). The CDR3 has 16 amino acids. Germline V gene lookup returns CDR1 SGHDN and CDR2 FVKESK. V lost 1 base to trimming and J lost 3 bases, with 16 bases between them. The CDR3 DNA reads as TGTGCCAGCAGCCAAGGGTTGGGGACCCGCGGCTACGAGCAGTACTTC. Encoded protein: CASSQGLGTRGYEQYF.

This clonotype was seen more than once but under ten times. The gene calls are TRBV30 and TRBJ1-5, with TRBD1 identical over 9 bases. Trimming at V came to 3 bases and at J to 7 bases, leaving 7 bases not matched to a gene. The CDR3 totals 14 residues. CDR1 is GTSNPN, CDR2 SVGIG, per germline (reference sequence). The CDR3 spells CAWRGDRETQPQHF. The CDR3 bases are TGTGCCTGGAGGGGGGACAGGGAGACCCAGCCCCAGCATTTT. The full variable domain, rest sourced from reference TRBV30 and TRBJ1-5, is SQTIHQWPATLVQPVGSPLSLECTVEGTSNPNLYWYRQAAGRGLQLLFYSVGIGQISSEVPQNLSASRPQDRQFILSSKKLLLSDSGFYLCAWRGDRETQPQHFGDGTRLSIL.

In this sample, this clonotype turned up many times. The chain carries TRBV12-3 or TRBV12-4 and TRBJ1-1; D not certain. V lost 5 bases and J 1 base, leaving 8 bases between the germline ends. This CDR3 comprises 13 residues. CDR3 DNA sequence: TGTGCCAGCAGTCGACTCCAGAACACTGAAGCTTTCTTT. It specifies CASSRLQNTEAFF.

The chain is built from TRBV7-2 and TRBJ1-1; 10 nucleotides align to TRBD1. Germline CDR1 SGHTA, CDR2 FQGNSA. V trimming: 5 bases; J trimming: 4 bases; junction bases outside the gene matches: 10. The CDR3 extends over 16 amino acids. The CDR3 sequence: CASSRQPTGGGTEAFF. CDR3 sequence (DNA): TGTGCCAGCAGCCGCCAACCGACAGGGGGCGGCACTGAAGCTTTCTTT.

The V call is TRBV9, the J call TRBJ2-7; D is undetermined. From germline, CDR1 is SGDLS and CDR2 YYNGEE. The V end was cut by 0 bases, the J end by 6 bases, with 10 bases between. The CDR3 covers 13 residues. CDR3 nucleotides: TGTGCCAGCAGCGTAGCACTTGGCAGCGAGCAGTACTTC. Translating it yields CASSVALGSEQYF.

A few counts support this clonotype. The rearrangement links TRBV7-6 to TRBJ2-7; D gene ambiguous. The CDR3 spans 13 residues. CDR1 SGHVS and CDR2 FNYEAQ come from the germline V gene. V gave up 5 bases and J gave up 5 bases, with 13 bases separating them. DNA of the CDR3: TGTGCCAGCAGCACCATAGAAGGGAACGAGCAGTACTTC. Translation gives CASSTIEGNEQYF.

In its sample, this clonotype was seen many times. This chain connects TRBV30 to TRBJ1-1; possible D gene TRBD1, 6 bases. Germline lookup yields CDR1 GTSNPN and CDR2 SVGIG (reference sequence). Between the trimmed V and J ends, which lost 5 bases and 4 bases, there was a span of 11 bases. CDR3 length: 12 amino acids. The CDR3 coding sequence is TGTGCCTGGGAGAGGGGGACCACTGAAGCTTTCTTT. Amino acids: CAWERGTTEAFF.

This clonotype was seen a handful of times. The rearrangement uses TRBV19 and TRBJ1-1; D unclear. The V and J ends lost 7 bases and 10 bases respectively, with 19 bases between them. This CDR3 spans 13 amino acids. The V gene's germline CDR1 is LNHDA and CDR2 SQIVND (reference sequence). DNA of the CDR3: TGTGCCAGTACCTCACATGTGGCAAGAGGAGCTTTCTTT. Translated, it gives CASTSHVARGAFF. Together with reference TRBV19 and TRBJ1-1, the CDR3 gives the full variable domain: DGGITQSPKYLFRKEGQNVTLSCEQNLNHDAMYWYRQDPGQGLRLIYYSQIVNDFQKGDIAEGYSVSREKKESFPLTVTSAQKNPTAFYLCASTSHVARGAFFGQGTRLTVV.

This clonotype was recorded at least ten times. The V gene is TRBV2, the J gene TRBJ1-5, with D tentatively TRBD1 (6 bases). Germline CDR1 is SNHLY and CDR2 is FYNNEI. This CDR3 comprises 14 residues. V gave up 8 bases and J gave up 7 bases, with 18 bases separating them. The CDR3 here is CASQQGGTKQPQHF. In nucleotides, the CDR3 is TGTGCCAGCCAGCAGGGAGGGACAAAGCAGCCCCAGCATTTT.

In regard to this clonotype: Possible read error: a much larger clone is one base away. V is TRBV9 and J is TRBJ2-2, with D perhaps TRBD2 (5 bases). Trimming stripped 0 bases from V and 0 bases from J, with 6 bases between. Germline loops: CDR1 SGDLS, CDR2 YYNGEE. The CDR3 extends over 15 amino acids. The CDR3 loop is CASSVGAANTGELFF. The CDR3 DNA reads TGTGCCAGCAGCGTAGGAGCGGCGAACACCGGGGAGCTGTTTTTT.

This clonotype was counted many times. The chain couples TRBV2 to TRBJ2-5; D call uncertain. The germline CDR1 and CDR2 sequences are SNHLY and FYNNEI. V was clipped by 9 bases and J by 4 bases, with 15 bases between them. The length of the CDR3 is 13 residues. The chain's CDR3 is CARRRTNTETQYF. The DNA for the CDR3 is TGTGCCAGGCGAAGGACGAATACAGAGACCCAGTACTTC.

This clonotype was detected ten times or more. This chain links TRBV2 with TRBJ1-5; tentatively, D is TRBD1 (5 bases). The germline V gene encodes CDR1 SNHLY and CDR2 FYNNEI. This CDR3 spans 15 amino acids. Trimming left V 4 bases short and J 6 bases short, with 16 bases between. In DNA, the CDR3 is TGTGCCAGCAGTGCGAATCAGGGCAGTACTCAGCCCCAGCATTTT. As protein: CASSANQGSTQPQHF.

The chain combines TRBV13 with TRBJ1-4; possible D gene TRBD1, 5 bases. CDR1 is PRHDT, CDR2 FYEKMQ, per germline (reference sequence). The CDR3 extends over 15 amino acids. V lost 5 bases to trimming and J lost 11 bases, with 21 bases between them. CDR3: CASSPQLTASGKLFF. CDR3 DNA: TGTGCCAGCAGCCCGCAGTTGACAGCCAGCGGGAAACTGTTTTTT.

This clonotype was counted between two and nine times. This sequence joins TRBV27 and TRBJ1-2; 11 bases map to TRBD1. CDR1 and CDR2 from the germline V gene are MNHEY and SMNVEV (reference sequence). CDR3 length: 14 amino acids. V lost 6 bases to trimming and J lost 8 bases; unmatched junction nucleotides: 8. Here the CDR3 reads CASRRTGGVRGYTF. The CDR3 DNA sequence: TGTGCCAGCAGACGGACAGGGGGCGTACGGGGCTACACCTTC.